Following are 15 T cell receptor beta chains from one sample sequenced in a study of blood T cell repertoires in COVID-19. TCRdb's table, derived via immunoSEQ multiplex PCR, lists solely in-frame clones and lacks some. The data hold 150,000 to 200,000 clones, with 85% to 95% observed a single time. What was sequenced was peripheral blood. These receptor sequences come from a man aged 45-65 years with acute or convalescent COVID-19.

CDR3 sequence: CASSLRHNEQFF. The DNA of the CDR3 is TGTGCCAGCAGCTTGCGGCACAATGAGCAGTTCTTC. The rearrangement joins TRBV11-2 to TRBJ2-1; D not resolved. The CDR3 loop spans 12 amino acids. The V and J ends lost 3 bases and 5 bases respectively, with 5 bases between them. CDR1 and CDR2 from the germline V gene are SGHAT and FQNNGV.

The rearrangement uses TRBV7-8 and TRBJ2-1; perhaps TRBD2 as D (7 bases). Trimming shortened V by 0 bases and J by 7 bases, and 16 bases separated the two germline ends. The CDR3 runs 16 residues. CDR1 and CDR2 from the germline V gene are SGHVS and FQNEAQ. CDR3 sequence: CASSLAGGLASNEQFF. The CDR3, as DNA: TGTGCCAGCAGCTTAGCGGGGGGGCTAGCTTCAAATGAGCAGTTCTTC. The whole variable domain, filled in from reference TRBV7-8 and TRBJ2-1, reads GAGVSQSPRYKVAKRGQDVALRCDPISGHVSLFWYQQALGQGPEFLTYFQNEAQLDKSGLPSDRFFAERPEGSVSTLKIQRTQQEDSAVYLCASSLAGGLASNEQFFGPGTRLTVL.

The rearrangement joins TRBV29-1 to TRBJ2-2, with D maybe TRBD1 (5 bases). The CDR3 loop spans 14 amino acids. V lost 0 bases and J 2 bases, leaving 7 bases between the germline ends. In germline, CDR1 is SQVTM, CDR2 ANQGSEA. CDR3 residues: CSVEEWGNTGELFF. CDR3 DNA sequence: TGCAGCGTTGAAGAATGGGGCAACACCGGGGAGCTGTTTTTT.

The V and J genes are TRBV15 and TRBJ2-1, with 9 bases fitting TRBD1. Per the germline V gene, CDR1 is LNHNV and CDR2 is YYDKDF (reference sequence). There are 16 residues in the CDR3. Trimming took 1 base from V and 5 from J; bases not matched to a gene: 6. The CDR3 coding sequence is TGTGCCACCAGCAGAGTGGGCGGGACAGGGAACAATGAGCAGTTCTTC. Its translation is CATSRVGGTGNNEQFF.

This clone was observed a few times. The V gene is TRBV6-5, the J gene TRBJ1-3; D is unresolved. The CDR3 loop spans 16 amino acids. V was trimmed by 2 bases and J by 0 bases, leaving 11 bases between them. Per germline, CDR1 MNHEY and CDR2 SVGAGI. The CDR3 sequence: CASSYDPRGSGNTIYF. In nucleotides, the CDR3 is TGTGCCAGCAGTTACGACCCCCGGGGCTCTGGAAACACCATATATTTT.

V and J are TRBV7-2 and TRBJ2-1; possible D gene TRBD1, 5 bases. Germline V gene sequence: CDR1 SGHTA, CDR2 FQGNSA. V lost 5 bases to trimming and J lost 1 base, with 12 bases between them. CDR3 length: 15 amino acids. This chain's CDR3 is CASSQWGGSYNEQFF. Here the CDR3 DNA reads TGTGCCAGCAGCCAGTGGGGCGGTTCCTACAATGAGCAGTTCTTC.

The chain employs TRBV6-2 or TRBV6-3 and TRBJ1-5, with D unresolved. In germline, CDR1 is MNHEY, CDR2 SVGEGT. V dropped 1 base and J dropped 1 base, with 5 bases sitting between them. The CDR3 runs 14 residues. The CDR3 DNA follows: TGTGCCAGCAGTTACTTGCAGAGCAATCAGCCCCAGCATTTT. This encodes CASSYLQSNQPQHF.

This rearrangement joins TRBV5-8 to TRBJ2-6; a possible D gene is TRBD2 (6 bases). Germline lookup yields CDR1 SGHTS and CDR2 YDEGEE. V was shortened by 2 bases and J by 0 bases, with 18 bases between the two germline ends. The length of the CDR3 is 19 residues. CDR3 loop: CASSFRPGTRSSGANVLTF. DNA for the CDR3: TGTGCCAGCAGCTTCAGGCCCGGGACTCGAAGCTCTGGGGCCAACGTCCTGACTTTC.

This chain uses TRBV5-4 with TRBJ2-1, with TRBD2 matching 14 bases. The CDR3 has 15 residues. V lost 3 bases, J lost 8 bases, and 4 bases stayed unmatched. In germline, CDR1 is SGHNT, CDR2 YYREEE (reference sequence). Written as DNA, the CDR3 is TGTGCCAGCAGCTCCGGGACTAGCGGGGGTGATGAGCAGTTCTTC. Translated: CASSSGTSGGDEQFF.

For the CDR3, the DNA is TGTGCCACCAGCAGTGCCAGGGGGGTGAACACTGAAGCTTTCTTT. Its protein is CATSSARGVNTEAFF. V gene TRBV15 combines with J gene TRBJ1-1; TRBD1 matches at 7 bases. Losses at the gene ends were 3 bases for V and 0 bases for J; bases not matched to a gene: 4. Germline assignment: CDR1 LNHNV and CDR2 YYDKDF (reference sequence). This CDR3 is built from 15 residues.

The J gene is TRBJ2-1, the V gene TRBV4-1, with D uncertain. Germline CDR1 reads MGHRA; CDR2 reads YSYEKL. The germline V and J ends were trimmed by 3 bases and 0 bases, with 15 bases remaining between them. The CDR3 is made up of 17 amino acids. CDR3 in amino acids: CASSHSYSASSYNEQFF. CDR3 nucleotides: TGCGCCAGCAGCCATTCCTACAGTGCAAGCTCCTACAATGAGCAGTTCTTC.

The J gene is TRBJ1-2, the V gene TRBV4-1; no clear D gene. Trimming stripped 0 bases from V and 4 bases from J, with 12 bases between. The CDR3 covers 15 residues. Germline V CDR1 and CDR2: MGHRA, YSYEKL. CDR3 loop: CASSQEQIPRYGYTF. The CDR3 DNA is TGCGCCAGCAGCCAAGAACAGATCCCCCGCTATGGCTACACCTTC.

The chain combines TRBV5-1 with TRBJ1-2; D is ambiguous. The CDR3 is made up of 14 amino acids. Germline lookup yields CDR1 SGHRS and CDR2 YFSETQ. The germline V and J ends were trimmed by 2 bases and 8 bases, with 16 bases remaining between them. Written as DNA, the CDR3 is TGCGCCAGCAGCTTTGGGGAGGTGGCTCGGGGCTACACCTTC. It encodes CASSFGEVARGYTF.

The V call is TRBV29-1, the J call TRBJ1-2, with D possibly being TRBD1 (6 bases). Trimming left V 0 bases short and J 0 bases short, with 11 bases between. Germline CDR1 and CDR2: SQVTM and ANQGSEA. The length of the CDR3 is 15 residues. In DNA form, the CDR3 reads TGCAGCGTTGAAGAACCGGGGACAACTAACTATGGCTACACCTTC. Encoded protein: CSVEEPGTTNYGYTF.

This chain connects TRBV10-3 to TRBJ2-2, with 9 nucleotides matching TRBD1. The trim removed 0 bases at V and 7 bases at J, leaving 6 bases unmatched. Germline V gene data show CDR1 as ENHRY and CDR2 as SYGVKD. This CDR3 spans 16 amino acids. The CDR3 bases are TGTGCCATCAGTGAGTCGGGACAGGGCGCCGGCGGGGAGCTGTTTTTT. It yields the protein CAISESGQGAGGELFF.